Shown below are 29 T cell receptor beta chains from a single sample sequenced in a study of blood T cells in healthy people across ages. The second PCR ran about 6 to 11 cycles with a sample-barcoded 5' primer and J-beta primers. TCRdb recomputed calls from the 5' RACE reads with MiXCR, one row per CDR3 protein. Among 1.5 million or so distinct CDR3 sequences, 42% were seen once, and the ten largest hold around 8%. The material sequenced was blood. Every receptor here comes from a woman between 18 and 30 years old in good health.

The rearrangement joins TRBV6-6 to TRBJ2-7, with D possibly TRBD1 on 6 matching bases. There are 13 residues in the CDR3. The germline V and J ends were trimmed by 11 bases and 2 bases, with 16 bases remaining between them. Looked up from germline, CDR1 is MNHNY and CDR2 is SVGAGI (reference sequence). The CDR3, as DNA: TGTGCCTGCTCAGAAGGGGGACCCTACGAGCAGTACTTC. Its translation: CACSEGGPYEQYF.

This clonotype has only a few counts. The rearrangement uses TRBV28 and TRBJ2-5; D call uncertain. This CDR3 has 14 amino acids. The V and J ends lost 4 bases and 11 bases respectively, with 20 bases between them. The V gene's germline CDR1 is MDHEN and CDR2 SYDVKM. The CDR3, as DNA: TGTGCCAGCAGTTCCCAGACGGGCTACAATGAGCAGTACTTC. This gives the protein CASSSQTGYNEQYF.

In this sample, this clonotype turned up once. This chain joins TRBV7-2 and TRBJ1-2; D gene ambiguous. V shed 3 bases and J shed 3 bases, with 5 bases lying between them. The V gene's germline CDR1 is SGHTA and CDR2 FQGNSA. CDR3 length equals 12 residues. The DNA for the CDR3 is TGTGCCAGCAGCTTCTCGTACTATGGCTACACCTTC. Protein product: CASSFSYYGYTF.

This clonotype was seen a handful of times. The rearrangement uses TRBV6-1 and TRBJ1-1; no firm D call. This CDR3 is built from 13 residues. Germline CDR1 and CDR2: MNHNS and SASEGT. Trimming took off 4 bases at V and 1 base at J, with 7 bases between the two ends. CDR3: CASSATPNTEAFF. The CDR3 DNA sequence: TGTGCCAGCAGTGCGACACCGAACACTGAAGCTTTCTTT.

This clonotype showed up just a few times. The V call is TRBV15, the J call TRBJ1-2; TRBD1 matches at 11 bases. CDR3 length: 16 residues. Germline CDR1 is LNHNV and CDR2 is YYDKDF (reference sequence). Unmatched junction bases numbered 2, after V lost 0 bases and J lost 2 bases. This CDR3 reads CATSREGTGGNYGYTF. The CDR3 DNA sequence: TGTGCCACCAGCAGAGAGGGGACAGGGGGAAACTATGGCTACACCTTC.

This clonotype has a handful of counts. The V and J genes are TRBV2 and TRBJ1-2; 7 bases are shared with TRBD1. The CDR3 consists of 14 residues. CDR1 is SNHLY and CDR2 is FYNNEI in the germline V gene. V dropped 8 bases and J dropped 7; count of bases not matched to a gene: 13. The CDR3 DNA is TGTGCCAGCGATGTGGGAGGGGGCGTAGTTGGCTACACCTTC. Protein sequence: CASDVGGGVVGYTF.

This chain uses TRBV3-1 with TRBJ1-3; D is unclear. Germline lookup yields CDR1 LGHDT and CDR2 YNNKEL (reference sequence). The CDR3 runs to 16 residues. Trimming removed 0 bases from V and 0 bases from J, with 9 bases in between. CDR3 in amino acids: CASSQDSGVSGNTIYF. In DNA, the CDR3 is TGTGCCAGCAGCCAAGATTCCGGAGTCTCTGGAAACACCATATATTTT. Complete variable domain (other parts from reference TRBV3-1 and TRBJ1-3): DTAVSQTPKYLVTQMGNDKSIKCEQNLGHDTMYWYKQDSKKFLKIMFSYNNKELIINETVPNRFSPKSPDKAHLNLHINSLELGDSAVYFCASSQDSGVSGNTIYFGEGSWLTVV.

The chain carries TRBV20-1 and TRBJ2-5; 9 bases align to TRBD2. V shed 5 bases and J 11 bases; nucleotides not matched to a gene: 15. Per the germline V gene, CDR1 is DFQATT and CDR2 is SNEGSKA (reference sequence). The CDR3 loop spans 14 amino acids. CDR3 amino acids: CSAQSGGTPNEQYF. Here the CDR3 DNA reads TGCAGTGCTCAGAGCGGGGGGACCCCCAATGAGCAGTACTTC.

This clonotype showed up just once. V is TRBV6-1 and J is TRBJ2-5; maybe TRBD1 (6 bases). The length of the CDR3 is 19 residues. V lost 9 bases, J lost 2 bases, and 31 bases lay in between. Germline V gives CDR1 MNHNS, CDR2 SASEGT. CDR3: CASRSTPKTGRWEQETQYF. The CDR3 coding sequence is TGTGCCAGTAGGTCGACCCCCAAAACAGGGCGGTGGGAACAAGAGACCCAGTACTTC.

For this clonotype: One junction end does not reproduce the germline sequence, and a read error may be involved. DNA of the CDR3: TGTGCCAGCAGTCTCTACAAGCAGTACTTC. Protein: CASSLYKQYF. The genes are TRBV2 and TRBJ2-7; no clear D gene. The germline gives CDR1 SNHLY, CDR2 FYNNEI. This CDR3 has 10 residues.

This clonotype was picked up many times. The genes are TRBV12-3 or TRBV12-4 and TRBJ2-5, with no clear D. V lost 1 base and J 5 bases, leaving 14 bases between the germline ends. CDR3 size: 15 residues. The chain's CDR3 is CASSLVGSGRETQYF. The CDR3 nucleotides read TGTGCCAGCAGTTTAGTCGGGTCAGGTCGCGAGACCCAGTACTTC.

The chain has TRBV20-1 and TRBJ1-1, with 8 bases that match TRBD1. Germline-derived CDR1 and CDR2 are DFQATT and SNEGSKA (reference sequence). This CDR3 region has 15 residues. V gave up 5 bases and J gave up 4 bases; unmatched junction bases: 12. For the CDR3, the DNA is TGCAGTGCTCGCGCCTACTCCCAGGGGGCCACTGAAGCTTTCTTT. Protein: CSARAYSQGATEAFF.

The CDR3 DNA reads as TGTGCCAGCAGTGAGGAGGAAGAGGGGTCGGAGACCCAGTACTTC. It yields the protein CASSEEEEGSETQYF. The rearrangement uses TRBV3-1 and TRBJ2-5, with D perhaps assigned TRBD1 or TRBD2 (5 bases each). The CDR3 length is 15 residues. The V end lost 6 bases, the J end lost 5 bases, and 19 bases lay between the germline ends. CDR1 and CDR2 (germline): LGHDT, YNNKEL (reference sequence).

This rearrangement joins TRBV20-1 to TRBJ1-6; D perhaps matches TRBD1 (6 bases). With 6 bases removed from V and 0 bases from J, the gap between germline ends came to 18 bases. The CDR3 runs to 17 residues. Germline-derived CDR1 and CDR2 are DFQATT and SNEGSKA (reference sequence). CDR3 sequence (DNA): TGCAGTGCGGCGGACAGTCAAAGGAGCTCCTATAATTCACCCCTCCACTTT. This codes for CSAADSQRSSYNSPLHF.

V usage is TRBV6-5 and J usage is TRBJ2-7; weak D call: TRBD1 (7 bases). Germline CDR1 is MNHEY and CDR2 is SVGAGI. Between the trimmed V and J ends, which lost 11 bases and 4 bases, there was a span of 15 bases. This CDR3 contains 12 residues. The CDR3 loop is CAGMTGRYEQYF. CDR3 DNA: TGTGCCGGCATGACAGGGAGGTACGAGCAGTACTTC.

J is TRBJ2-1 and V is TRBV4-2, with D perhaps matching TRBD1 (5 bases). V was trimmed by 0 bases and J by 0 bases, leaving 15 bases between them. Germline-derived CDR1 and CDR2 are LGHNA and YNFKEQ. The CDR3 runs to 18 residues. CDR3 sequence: CASSQEPVGHRSYNEQFF. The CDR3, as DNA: TGTGCCAGCAGCCAAGAACCGGTCGGACACCGCTCCTACAATGAGCAGTTCTTC.

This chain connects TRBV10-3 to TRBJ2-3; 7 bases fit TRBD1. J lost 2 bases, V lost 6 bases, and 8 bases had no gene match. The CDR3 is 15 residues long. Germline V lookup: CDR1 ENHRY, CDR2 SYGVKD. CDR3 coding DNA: TGTGCCATCAGCCCTCGACAGGGTAACACAGATACGCAGTATTTT. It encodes CAISPRQGNTDTQYF.

The CDR3 DNA is TGTGCCAGCAGTCCGGACAGGGGGGTGGGTCAGCCCCAGCATTTT. It specifies CASSPDRGVGQPQHF. The rearrangement uses TRBV28 and TRBJ1-5; 10 bases map to TRBD1. The trim removed 5 bases at V and 6 bases at J, leaving 7 bases unmatched. CDR1 is MDHEN and CDR2 is SYDVKM in the germline V gene. The CDR3 extends over 15 amino acids.

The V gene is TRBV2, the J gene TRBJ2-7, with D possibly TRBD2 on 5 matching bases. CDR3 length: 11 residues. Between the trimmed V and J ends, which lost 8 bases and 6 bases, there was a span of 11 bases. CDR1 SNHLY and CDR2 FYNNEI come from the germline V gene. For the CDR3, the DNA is TGTGCCAGCGGCTGGGAGTGCGAGCAGTACTTC. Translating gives CASGWECEQYF.

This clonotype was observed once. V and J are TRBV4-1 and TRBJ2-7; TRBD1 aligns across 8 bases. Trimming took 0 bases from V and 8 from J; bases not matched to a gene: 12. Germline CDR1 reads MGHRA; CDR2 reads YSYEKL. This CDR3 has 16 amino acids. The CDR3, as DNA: TGCGCCAGCAGCCAAGATGAGACAGGGGTGCGAAATAAGCAGTACTTC. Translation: CASSQDETGVRNKQYF.

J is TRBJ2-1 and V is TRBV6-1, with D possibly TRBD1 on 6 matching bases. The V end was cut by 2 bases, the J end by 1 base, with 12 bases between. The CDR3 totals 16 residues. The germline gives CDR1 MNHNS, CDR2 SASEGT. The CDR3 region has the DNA TGTGCCAGCAGTGAACCGTTCAGGGGATCCTACAATGAGCAGTTCTTC. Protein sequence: CASSEPFRGSYNEQFF.

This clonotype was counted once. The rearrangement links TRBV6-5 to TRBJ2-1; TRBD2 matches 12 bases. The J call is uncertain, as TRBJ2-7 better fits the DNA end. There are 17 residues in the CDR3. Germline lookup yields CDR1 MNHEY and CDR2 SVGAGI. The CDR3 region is CASSYGTSGQIYNEQYF. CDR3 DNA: TGTGCCAGCAGTTACGGGACTAGCGGGCAGATCTACAATGAGCAGTACTTC.

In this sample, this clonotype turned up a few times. The CDR3: CASSAPGLAVAYEQYF. The CDR3 nucleotides are TGTGCCAGCAGCGCACCTGGACTAGCGGTTGCGTACGAGCAGTACTTC. The chain has TRBV2 and TRBJ2-7, with 10 bases aligning to TRBD2. Germline loops: CDR1 SNHLY, CDR2 FYNNEI. The CDR3 consists of 16 residues. Trimming took 6 bases from V and 4 from J; bases not matched to a gene: 12.

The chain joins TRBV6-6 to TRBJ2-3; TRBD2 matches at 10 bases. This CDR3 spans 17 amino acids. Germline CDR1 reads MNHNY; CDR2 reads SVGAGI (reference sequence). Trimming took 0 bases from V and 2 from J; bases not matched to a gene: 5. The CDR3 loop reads CASSYSTSGASTDTQYF. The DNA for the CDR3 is TGTGCCAGCAGTTACTCCACTAGCGGGGCATCCACAGATACGCAGTATTTT.

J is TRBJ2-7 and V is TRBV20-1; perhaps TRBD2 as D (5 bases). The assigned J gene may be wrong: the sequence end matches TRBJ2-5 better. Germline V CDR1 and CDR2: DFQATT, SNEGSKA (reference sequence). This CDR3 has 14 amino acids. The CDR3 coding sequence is TGCAGTGCCCGAGGGTACCTCAACGGAGAGACCCAGTACTTC. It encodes CSARGYLNGETQYF.

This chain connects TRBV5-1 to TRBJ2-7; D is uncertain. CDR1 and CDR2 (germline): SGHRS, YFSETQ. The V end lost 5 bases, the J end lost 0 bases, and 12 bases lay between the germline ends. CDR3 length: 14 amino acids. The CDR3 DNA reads TGCGCCAGCAGGGGTACCTTTTACTCCTACGAGCAGTACTTC. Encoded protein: CASRGTFYSYEQYF.

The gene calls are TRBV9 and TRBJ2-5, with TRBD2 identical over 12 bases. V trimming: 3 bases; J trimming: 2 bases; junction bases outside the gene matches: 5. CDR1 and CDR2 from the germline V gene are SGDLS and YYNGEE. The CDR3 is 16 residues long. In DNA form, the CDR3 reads TGTGCCAGCAGCGCTACTAGCGGGGGGTCTCAAGAGACCCAGTACTTC. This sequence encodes CASSATSGGSQETQYF.

The CDR3 region is CASSPVQGANTEAFF. The CDR3 coding sequence is TGTGCCAGCAGCCCGGTTCAGGGGGCAAACACTGAAGCTTTCTTT. The gene calls are TRBV5-5 and TRBJ1-1; 8 nucleotides align to TRBD1. Looked up from germline, CDR1 is SGHKS and CDR2 is YYEKEE (reference sequence). V gave up 4 bases and J gave up 2 bases; unmatched junction bases: 7. The CDR3 has 15 amino acids. Full variable domain (rest looked up from reference TRBV5-5 and TRBJ1-1): DAGVTQSPTHLIKTRGQQVTLRCSPISGHKSVSWYQQVLGQGPQFIFQYYEKEERGRGNFPDRFSARQFPNYSSELNVNALLLGDSALYLCASSPVQGANTEAFFGQGTRLTVV.

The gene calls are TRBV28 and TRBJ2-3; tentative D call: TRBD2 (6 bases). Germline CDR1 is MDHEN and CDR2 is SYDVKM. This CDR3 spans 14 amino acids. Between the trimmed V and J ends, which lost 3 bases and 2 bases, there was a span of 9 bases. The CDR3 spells CASSFLATTDTQYF. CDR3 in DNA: TGTGCCAGCAGTTTCCTAGCGACCACAGATACGCAGTATTTT.